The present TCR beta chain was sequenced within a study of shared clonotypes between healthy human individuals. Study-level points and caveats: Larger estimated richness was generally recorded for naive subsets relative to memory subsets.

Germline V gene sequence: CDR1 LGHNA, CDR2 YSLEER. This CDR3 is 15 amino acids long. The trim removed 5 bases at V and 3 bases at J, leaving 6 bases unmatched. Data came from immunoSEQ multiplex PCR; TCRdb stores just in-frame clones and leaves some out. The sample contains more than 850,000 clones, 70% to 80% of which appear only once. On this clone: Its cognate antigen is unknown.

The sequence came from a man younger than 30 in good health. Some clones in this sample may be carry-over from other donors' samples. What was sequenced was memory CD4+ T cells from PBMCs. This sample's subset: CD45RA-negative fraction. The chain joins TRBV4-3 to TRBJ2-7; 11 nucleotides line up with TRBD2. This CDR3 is CASSSRLAGLYEQYF. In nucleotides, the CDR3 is TGCGCCAGCAGCTCACGACTAGCGGGACTCTACGAGCAGTACTTC.